This entry lists 20 T cell receptor beta chains sequenced from one sample in a study of blood T cell repertoires in COVID-19. Some clones are missing from TCRdb's copy, which holds only in-frame ones; the method was immunoSEQ multiplex PCR. Among more than 400,000 clones, 80% to 90% were seen once, and the ten largest hold 3% to 3.5%. Sequencing used peripheral blood. These TCRs come from a human donor in a cohort sampled during active COVID-19.

This sequence joins TRBV4-3 and TRBJ1-3; possible D gene TRBD1, 6 bases. Germline V CDR1 and CDR2: LGHNA, YSLEER. Trimming pared 2 bases from V and 4 bases from J, leaving 18 bases between. CDR3 size: 17 residues. The CDR3 loop is CASSQRWVGTNGNTIYF. The DNA for the CDR3 is TGCGCCAGCAGCCAAAGGTGGGTCGGGACAAACGGAAACACCATATATTTT.

The chain employs TRBV25-1 and TRBJ2-6; 7 bases line up with TRBD1. The CDR3 sequence is 16 residues long. Germline values: CDR1 MGHDK, CDR2 SYGVNS. Germline trimming cut 6 bases from V and 0 bases from J; bases unmatched to any gene: 5. Here the CDR3 reads CASSRDSSSGANVLTF. As DNA, the CDR3 is TGTGCCAGCAGCCGGGACAGCTCCTCTGGGGCCAACGTCCTGACTTTC.

This clone has just one count. The chain combines TRBV6-2 or TRBV6-3 with TRBJ2-3; 13 nucleotides agree with TRBD2. J was trimmed by 2 bases and V by 1 base; bases with no gene match: 6. This CDR3 region has 18 residues. Germline values: CDR1 MNHEY, CDR2 SVGEGT. Written as DNA, the CDR3 is TGTGCCAGCAGTTACTGGGGACTAGCGGGAATGATCACAGATACGCAGTATTTT. It is translated as CASSYWGLAGMITDTQYF.

The rearrangement joins TRBV6-5 to TRBJ2-3; 11 nucleotides align to TRBD2. This CDR3 is built from 16 residues. The germline V gene encodes CDR1 MNHEY and CDR2 SVGAGI. J was trimmed by 3 bases and V by 4 bases; bases with no gene match: 6. Here the CDR3 reads CASSSPSGRLTDTQYF. The DNA for the CDR3 is TGTGCCAGCAGTTCTCCTAGCGGGAGGCTGACAGATACGCAGTATTTT.

The V and J genes are TRBV3-1 (or the pseudogene TRBV3-2) and TRBJ1-1; TRBD1 matches 8 bases. Germline loops: CDR1 LGHDT, CDR2 YNNKEL (reference sequence). V gave up 4 bases and J gave up 5 bases; unmatched junction bases: 6. The CDR3 covers 14 residues. CDR3 amino acids: CASSLGQGGTEAFF. CDR3 nucleotides: TGTGCCAGCAGCCTCGGACAGGGAGGGACTGAAGCTTTCTTT.

This clone showed up just a few times. This sequence joins TRBV30 and TRBJ1-2; D remains ambiguous. Germline assignment: CDR1 GTSNPN and CDR2 SVGIG (reference sequence). V lost 5 bases to trimming and J lost 6 bases, with 19 bases between them. The CDR3 has 14 amino acids. The CDR3 loop reads CAWEQVGRSNGYTF. The CDR3 coding sequence is TGTGCCTGGGAGCAGGTAGGGAGGTCCAATGGCTACACCTTC.

The rearrangement joins TRBV7-8 to TRBJ2-3; 10 bases are shared with TRBD1. CDR1 is SGHVS, CDR2 FQNEAQ, per germline. The CDR3 covers 16 residues. J was trimmed by 5 bases and V by 1 base; bases with no gene match: 6. The CDR3 DNA reads TGTGCCAGCAGCTTAGATGACAGGGGGCGGGAAGATACGCAGTATTTT. Protein: CASSLDDRGREDTQYF.

The chain joins TRBV5-6 to TRBJ2-2; D is uncertain. The ends were cut back, 2 bases at V and 6 bases at J, with 11 bases in the middle. The CDR3 sequence is 14 residues long. Germline lookup yields CDR1 SGHDT and CDR2 YYEEEE. The chain's CDR3 is CASSFSGLSGELFF. In nucleotides, the CDR3 is TGTGCCAGCAGCTTCTCTGGCCTCTCCGGGGAGCTGTTTTTT.

The V call is TRBV29-1, the J call TRBJ1-1; D might be TRBD1 (5 bases). The V end was cut by 5 bases, the J end by 5 bases, with 18 bases between. The CDR3 runs 14 residues. In germline, CDR1 is SQVTM, CDR2 ANQGSEA. CDR3 DNA sequence: TGCAGCGTTCTCCCTGGGGGGGGTCGGACTGAAGCTTTCTTT. Translated, it gives CSVLPGGGRTEAFF.

The DNA of the CDR3 is TGTGCCAGTAGTATGGACAGGGAGCAGGGTACGCAGTATTTT. Amino acid sequence: CASSMDREQGTQYF. The chain is built from TRBV19 and TRBJ2-3; 8 nucleotides agree with TRBD1. Trimming removed 3 bases from V and 8 bases from J; junction bases left unmatched: 7. The CDR3 is made up of 14 amino acids. Germline V gene sequence: CDR1 LNHDA, CDR2 SQIVND (reference sequence).

The chain carries TRBV25-1 and TRBJ2-7; a weak D match, TRBD2 (5 bases). Deletions cut 3 bases from V and 7 bases from J, with 10 bases between. The CDR3 is made up of 12 amino acids. Germline V gives CDR1 MGHDK, CDR2 SYGVNS. CDR3 nucleotide sequence: TGTGCCAGCAGTGACCTTAGGAGGGAGCAGTACTTC. Translation gives CASSDLRREQYF.

The chain is built from TRBV12-3 or TRBV12-4 and TRBJ1-1; TRBD1 is a possible D gene (5 bases). There are 13 residues in the CDR3. V was trimmed by 10 bases and J by 0 bases, leaving 12 bases between them. The CDR3 sequence is CAINRLVNTEAFF. The CDR3 region has the DNA TGTGCCATCAACAGGTTAGTGAACACTGAAGCTTTCTTT.

The CDR3 DNA reads as TGTGCCAGCAGGCCCTCAGCCGGGACAGGGATTTCACCCCTCCACTTT. Translating gives CASRPSAGTGISPLHF. The chain joins TRBV6-4 to TRBJ1-6; 9 bases are a match to TRBD1. The CDR3 covers 16 residues. From germline, CDR1 is MRHNA and CDR2 SNTAGT. The ends lost 6 bases at V and 9 bases at J; junction bases unmatched: 12.

The chain combines TRBV7-3 with TRBJ2-2, with TRBD2 identical over 7 bases. The CDR3 loop spans 16 amino acids. CDR1 and CDR2 from the germline V gene are SGHTA and FQGTGA. V was pared by 0 bases and J by 6 bases, with 7 bases of the junction left unmatched. CDR3 loop: CASSLTPTSRSGELFF. The CDR3 nucleotides read TGTGCCAGCAGCTTAACCCCGACTAGCAGGTCCGGGGAGCTGTTTTTT. The variable domain in full, completed from reference TRBV7-3 and TRBJ2-2, reads GAGVSQTPSNKVTEKGKYVELRCDPISGHTALYWYRQSLGQGPEFLIYFQGTGAADDSGLPNDRFFAVRPEGSVSTLKIQRTERGDSAVYLCASSLTPTSRSGELFFGEGSRLTVL.

V gene TRBV19 combines with J gene TRBJ1-1; D call uncertain. Trimming cost V 1 base and J 7 bases, with 10 bases left between them. From germline, CDR1 is LNHDA and CDR2 SQIVND (reference sequence). The CDR3 spans 13 residues. This CDR3 reads CASSIVEGGEAFF. The CDR3 DNA sequence: TGTGCCAGTAGTATAGTAGAGGGAGGTGAAGCTTTCTTT.

This rearrangement joins TRBV5-1 to TRBJ1-5, with D possibly matching TRBD1 (6 bases). Deletions cut 5 bases from V and 0 bases from J, with 12 bases between. Germline V gene lookup returns CDR1 SGHRS and CDR2 YFSETQ. The CDR3 runs to 15 residues. The CDR3 spells CASSRTGSSNQPQHF. CDR3 DNA: TGCGCCAGCAGTCGAACAGGGAGTAGCAATCAGCCCCAGCATTTT.

The V call is TRBV7-3, the J call TRBJ2-3, with a possible D match to TRBD2 (5 bases). With 1 base removed from V and 4 bases from J, the gap between germline ends came to 9 bases. CDR1 SGHTA and CDR2 FQGTGA come from the germline V gene. The CDR3 is made up of 14 amino acids. The DNA of the CDR3 is TGTGCCAGCAGCTTAAATCCAGCGGCAGATACGCAGTATTTT. Translating gives CASSLNPAADTQYF.

The gene calls are TRBV7-2 and TRBJ2-7; 8 nucleotides agree with TRBD2. Trimming removed 0 bases from V and 3 bases from J; junction bases left unmatched: 7. Per the germline V gene, CDR1 is SGHTA and CDR2 is FQGNSA. The CDR3 covers 16 residues. Here the CDR3 reads CASSLAPAGEGYEQYF. The CDR3 DNA sequence: TGTGCCAGCAGCTTAGCACCAGCGGGAGAGGGCTACGAGCAGTACTTC.

The rearrangement joins TRBV24-1 to TRBJ2-7, with 9 positions matching TRBD1. V lost 9 bases, J lost 4 bases, and 6 bases stayed unmatched. The CDR3 has 13 residues. Germline assignment: CDR1 KGHDR and CDR2 SFDVKD. CDR3 sequence reads: CATGGTGRYEQYF. Here the CDR3 DNA reads TGTGCCACCGGAGGGACAGGGCGGTACGAGCAGTACTTC.

The J gene is TRBJ2-2, the V gene TRBV7-3, with D uncertain. CDR3 length: 14 amino acids. The V gene lost 1 base and the J gene lost 3 bases, with 6 bases spanning the gap. The germline CDR1 and CDR2 sequences are SGHTA and FQGTGA. The CDR3 region has the DNA TGTGCCAGCAGCTTAATTCGGGACACCGGGGAGCTGTTTTTT. It codes for CASSLIRDTGELFF.